The 5 T cell receptor beta chains reported below all come from one sample, sequenced in a study of blood T cells in healthy people across ages. Through a sample-barcoded 5' primer and a J-beta primer mix, a second PCR was run for roughly 7 to 12 cycles. One entry per CDR3 protein, called by TCRdb with MiXCR from the 5' RACE reads. The table includes about a million distinct CDR3 sequences, just over 50% detected once. Sequenced: blood. The receptors come from a woman aged 55-75 years in good health.

The rearrangement uses TRBV10-3 and TRBJ1-1, with D perhaps TRBD1 (5 bases). The length of the CDR3 is 13 residues. V was cut by 8 bases and J by 5 bases, with 15 bases left in between. Germline V gene lookup returns CDR1 ENHRY and CDR2 SYGVKD. The CDR3 DNA reads TGTGCCATCGGTCCCCAGGGTGGTACTGAAGCTTTCTTT. Residues: CAIGPQGGTEAFF.

This clonotype has more than one count but fewer than ten. The chain recombines TRBV7-2 with TRBJ2-1; unclear D gene. Trimming removed 5 bases at V and 9 bases at J, with 11 bases between. Per germline, CDR1 SGHTA and CDR2 FQGNSA. There are 12 residues in the CDR3. CDR3 sequence reads: CASSTLTGEQFF. The CDR3 DNA reads TGTGCCAGCAGCACCCTCACGGGTGAGCAGTTCTTC.

The chain recombines TRBV10-3 with TRBJ2-4, with TRBD2 matching 14 bases. Matching the DNA end better, TRBJ2-7 makes the J call doubtful. Germline CDR1 and CDR2: ENHRY and SYGVKD. There are 14 residues in the CDR3. CDR3 nucleotides: TGTGCCATCAAGCAAGGACTAGCGGGAGGCGAGCAGTACTTC. Amino acids: CAIKQGLAGGEQYF.

The gene calls are TRBV5-1 and TRBJ2-1; tentative D call: TRBD2 (6 bases). From germline, CDR1 is SGHRS and CDR2 YFSETQ. The CDR3 is 14 amino acids. Trimming took off 6 bases at V and 4 bases at J, with 14 bases between the two ends. The chain's CDR3 is CASTPPGLYNEQFF. CDR3 nucleotides: TGCGCCAGCACTCCCCCGGGACTGTACAATGAGCAGTTCTTC.

V usage is TRBV11-2 and J usage is TRBJ2-2; D unresolved. The CDR3 has 11 residues. Trimming shortened V by 6 bases and J by 8 bases, and 7 bases separated the two germline ends. Germline-derived CDR1 and CDR2 are SGHAT and FQNNGV. CDR3 DNA sequence: TGTGCCAGCAGAGTAGGAGGGGAGCTGTTTTTT. It yields the protein CASRVGGELFF.